This T cell receptor beta chain was captured in a study of blood T cell repertoires in COVID-19. Looking at the study overall: The samples span acute and convalescent COVID-19 from the United States, Italy and Spain. Nucleic acid was either cDNA or gDNA, and it came from T cells, B-cell-depleted T cells, or PBMCs.

Study members were between roughly 18 and 100 years old and lived in 24 US regions. Recovery among Cohort 3 donors was established by two negative PCRs, clearance, or symptom resolution. V lost 4 bases to trimming and J lost 4 bases; unmatched junction nucleotides: 7. CDR3 length equals 15 residues. From germline, CDR1 is PRHDT and CDR2 FYEKMQ (reference sequence). Method: immunoSEQ multiplex PCR; TCRdb's copy keeps in-frame clones and lacks some. The profile covers some 150,000 clones, with 85% appearing a single time and around 6.5% taken by the ten largest. This clonotype originated in a woman between 40 and 55 years old who had recovered from COVID-19. This sequence joins TRBV13 and TRBJ2-1; 7 bases are shared with TRBD1. The sequenced material came from PBMCs or T cells enriched from blood (not recorded which). The DNA of the CDR3 is TGTGCCAGCAGCTACCGGGACAGAAATTACAATGAGCAGTTCTTC. Its translation: CASSYRDRNYNEQFF.